The T cell receptor (beta chain) described here comes from a study of shared clonotypes between healthy human individuals. Study details: There were three CD4 naive, three CD4 memory, two CD8 naive and one CD8 memory plates per donor.

Naive CD4+ cells were CD45RA-selected; the remaining cells were memory. Method: immunoSEQ multiplex PCR; TCRdb's copy keeps in-frame clones and lacks some. The repertoire includes roughly 1,100,000 clones, 65% to 75% of them detected once, and approximately 1.5% sits in the top ten. Study-wide points: Clonotypes shared by all four sorted-subset donors had higher generation probabilities than non-shared clonotypes.

This CDR3 has 15 residues. From germline, CDR1 is MDHEN and CDR2 SYDVKM. V lost 5 bases and J lost 5, with 19 bases in between. As to this clone: The antigen is unknown.

This rearrangement joins TRBV28 to TRBJ2-7; D may correspond to TRBD1 or TRBD2 (5 bases each). The specimen was memory CD4+ T cells sorted from blood. Subset here: CD45RA-negative fraction. This TCR was recovered from a man aged 18-30 years in good health. The CDR3, as DNA: TGTGCCAGCAGTCCTTGGGACCTTTTCCCCCACGAGCAGTACTTC. Translating it yields CASSPWDLFPHEQYF.